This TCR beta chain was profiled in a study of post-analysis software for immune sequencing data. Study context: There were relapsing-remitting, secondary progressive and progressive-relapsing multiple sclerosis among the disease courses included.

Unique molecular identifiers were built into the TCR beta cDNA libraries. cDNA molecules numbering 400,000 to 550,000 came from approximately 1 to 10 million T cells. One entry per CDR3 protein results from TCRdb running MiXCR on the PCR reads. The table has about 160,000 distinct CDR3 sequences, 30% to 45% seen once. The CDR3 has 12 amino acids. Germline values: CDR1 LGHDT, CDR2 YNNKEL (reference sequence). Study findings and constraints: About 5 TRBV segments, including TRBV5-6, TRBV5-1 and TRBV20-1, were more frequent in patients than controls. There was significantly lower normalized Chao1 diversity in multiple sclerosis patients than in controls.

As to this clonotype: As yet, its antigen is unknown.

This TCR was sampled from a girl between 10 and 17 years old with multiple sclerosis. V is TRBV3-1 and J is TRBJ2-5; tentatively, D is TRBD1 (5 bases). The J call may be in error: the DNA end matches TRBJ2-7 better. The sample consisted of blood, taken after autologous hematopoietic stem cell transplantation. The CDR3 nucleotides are TGTGCCAGCAGCCAAGAAGGGGCCGAGCAGTACTTC. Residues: CASSQEGAEQYF.